Detailed here is one T cell receptor (beta chain). The antigen is undetermined. These data belong to a study of cytomegalovirus exposure and HLA in healthy donors. Turning to the study itself: An earlier analysis found 117 million unique TCR beta sequences from roughly 170 million T cells.

Although they were nominally healthy when sampled, donors likely had unrecorded immune exposures. Study results and caveats: Roughly uniform depth of sequencing across donors was assumed in presence/absence analyses. HLA-A and HLA-B allele assignments for most subjects were reportedly predicted accurately using TCR beta sequences.

The J segment lost 3 bases and the V segment lost 0 bases, leaving 6 bases of the junction unmatched. The germline CDR1 and CDR2 sequences are SGHDT and YYEEEE. This CDR3 has 16 amino acids. Primers included in the PCR were 60 Vbeta and 13 Jbeta primers. Profiled with immunoSEQ multiplex PCR; TCRdb holds only in-frame clones, not every one. Of roughly 120,000 clones in the sample, 73% are singletons; the top ten hold less than 4.5%. This rearrangement joins TRBV5-6 to TRBJ1-5, with 7 positions matching TRBD1. Sequencing was performed on PBMCs. The sequence was obtained from a woman aged 40-49 years in good health and CMV-seronegative. The CDR3 DNA follows: TGTGCCAGCAGCTTGGCGACAGGGATTCACAATCAGCCCCAGCATTTT. It translates to CASSLATGIHNQPQHF. Full variable domain (outside the CDR3, taken from reference TRBV5-6 and TRBJ1-5): DAGVTQSPTHLIKTRGQQVTLRCSPKSGHDTVSWYQQALGQGPQFIFQYYEEEERQRGNFPDRFSGHQFPNYSSELNVNALLLGDSALYLCASSLATGIHNQPQHFGDGTRLSIL.